This T cell receptor (beta chain) was recovered during a study of blood T cell repertoires in COVID-19. Authors' analysis steps: The assay estimated nucleated cells by amplifying reference gene primers. Produced via immunoSEQ multiplex PCR; TCRdb's table is partial and in-frame only. D and trimming come from the DNA, and the V and J calls and clone size come from that table. The sample has 100,000 to 150,000 clones; roughly four fifths are singletons. There are 13 residues in the CDR3. The germline V gene encodes CDR1 SGHAT and CDR2 FQNNGV. The ends were cut back, 5 bases at V and 4 bases at J, with 10 bases in the middle.

Sequences were obtained from peripheral blood. The rearrangement joins TRBV11-2 to TRBJ2-3; D not resolved. The receptor was isolated from a woman between 50 and 59 years old with acute or convalescent COVID-19. The CDR3 sequence: CASSEVVADTQYF. CDR3 nucleotides: TGTGCCAGCAGCGAGGTTGTCGCAGATACGCAGTATTTT.